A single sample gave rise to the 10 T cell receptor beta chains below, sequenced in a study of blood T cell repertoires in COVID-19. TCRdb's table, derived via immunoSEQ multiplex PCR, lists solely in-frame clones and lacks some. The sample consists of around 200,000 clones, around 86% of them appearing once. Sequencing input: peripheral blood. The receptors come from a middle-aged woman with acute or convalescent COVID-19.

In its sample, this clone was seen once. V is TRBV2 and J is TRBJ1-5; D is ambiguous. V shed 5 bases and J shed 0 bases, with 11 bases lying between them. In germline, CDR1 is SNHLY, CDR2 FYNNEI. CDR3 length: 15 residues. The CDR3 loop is CASSSGQISNQPQHF. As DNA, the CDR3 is TGTGCCAGCAGTTCAGGCCAGATTAGCAATCAGCCCCAGCATTTT.

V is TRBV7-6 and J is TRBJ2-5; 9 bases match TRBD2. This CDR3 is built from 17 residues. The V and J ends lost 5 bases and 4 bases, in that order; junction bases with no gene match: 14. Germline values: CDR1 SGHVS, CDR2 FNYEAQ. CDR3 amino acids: CASSPQLLLAGIETQYF. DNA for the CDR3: TGTGCCAGCAGCCCCCAACTTTTGCTAGCGGGGATAGAGACCCAGTACTTC.

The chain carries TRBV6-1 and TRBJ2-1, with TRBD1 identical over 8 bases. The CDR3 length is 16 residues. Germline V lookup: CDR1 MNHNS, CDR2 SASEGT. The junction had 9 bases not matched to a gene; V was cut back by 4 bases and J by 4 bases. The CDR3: CASSALQGGFYNEQFF. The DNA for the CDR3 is TGTGCCAGCAGTGCACTACAGGGGGGATTTTACAATGAGCAGTTCTTC.

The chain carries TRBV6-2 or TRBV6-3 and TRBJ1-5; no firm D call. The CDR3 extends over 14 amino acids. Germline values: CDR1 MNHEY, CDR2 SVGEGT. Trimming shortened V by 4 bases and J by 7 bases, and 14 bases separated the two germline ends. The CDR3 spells CASSWFQVWQPQHF. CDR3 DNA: TGTGCCAGCAGTTGGTTCCAGGTCTGGCAGCCCCAGCATTTT.

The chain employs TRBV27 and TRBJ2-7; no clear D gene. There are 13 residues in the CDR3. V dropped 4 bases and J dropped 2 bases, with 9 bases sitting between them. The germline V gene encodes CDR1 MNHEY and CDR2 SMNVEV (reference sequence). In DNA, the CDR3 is TGTGCCAGCAGTTCGGGTTGGACCTACGAGCAGTACTTC. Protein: CASSSGWTYEQYF.

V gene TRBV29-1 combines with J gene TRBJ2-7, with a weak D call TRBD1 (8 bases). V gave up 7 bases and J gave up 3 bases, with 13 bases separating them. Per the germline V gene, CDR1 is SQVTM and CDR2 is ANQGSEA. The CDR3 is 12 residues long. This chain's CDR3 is CSAQGEGYEQYF. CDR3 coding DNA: TGCAGCGCACAGGGGGAGGGCTACGAGCAGTACTTC.

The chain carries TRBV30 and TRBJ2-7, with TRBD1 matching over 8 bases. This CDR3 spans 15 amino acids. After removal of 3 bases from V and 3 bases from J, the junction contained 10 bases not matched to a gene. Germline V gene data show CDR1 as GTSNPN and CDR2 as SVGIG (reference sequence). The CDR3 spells CAWRAGTGIFYEQYF. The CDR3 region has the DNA TGTGCCTGGAGGGCCGGGACAGGTATTTTCTACGAGCAGTACTTC.

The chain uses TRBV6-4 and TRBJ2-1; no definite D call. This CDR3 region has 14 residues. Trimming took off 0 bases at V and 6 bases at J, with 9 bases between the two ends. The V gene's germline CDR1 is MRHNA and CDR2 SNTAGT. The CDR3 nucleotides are TGTGCCAGCAGTGACTCGAAAGAGGCCAATGAGCAGTTCTTC. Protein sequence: CASSDSKEANEQFF.

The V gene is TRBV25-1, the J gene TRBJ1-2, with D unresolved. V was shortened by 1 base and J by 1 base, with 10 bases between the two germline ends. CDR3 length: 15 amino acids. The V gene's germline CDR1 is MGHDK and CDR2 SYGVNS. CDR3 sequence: CASSEFSTDNYGYTF. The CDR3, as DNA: TGTGCCAGCAGTGAATTTTCCACAGATAACTATGGCTACACCTTC.

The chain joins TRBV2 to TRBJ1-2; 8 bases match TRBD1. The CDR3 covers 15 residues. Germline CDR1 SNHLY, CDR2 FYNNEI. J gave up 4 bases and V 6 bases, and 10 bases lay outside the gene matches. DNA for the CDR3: TGTGCCAGCAGGATAGACCCGACAGGGGCCTATGGCTACACCTTC. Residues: CASRIDPTGAYGYTF.